The source of this T cell receptor beta chain is a study of blood T cell repertoires in COVID-19. As for the study in general: The origin of the acute and convalescent COVID-19 samples was the United States, Italy and Spain. In each case, the material was cDNA or gDNA derived from T cells, B-cell-depleted T cells, or PBMCs.

In the authors' methods: Amplifying reference gene primers gave estimates of nucleated cell counts. TCRdb's table, derived via immunoSEQ multiplex PCR, lists solely in-frame clones and lacks some. The DNA gave D and trimming, while V, J and clone size come from that table. In the table there are over 60,000 clones, over 80% of which are singletons. This receptor was taken from a human donor in a cohort sampled during active COVID-19. The specimen was peripheral blood.

The CDR3, as DNA: TGTGCCAGCTCCCGGACAGATAATAGCAATCAGCCCCAGCATTTT. Translation: CASSRTDNSNQPQHF. The chain has TRBV18 and TRBJ1-5; D possibly corresponds to TRBD1 (6 bases). Trimming took 6 bases from V and 0 from J, leaving 12 bases between them. The CDR3 loop spans 15 amino acids. Germline CDR1 is KGHSH and CDR2 is LQKENI.